A selection of T cell receptor beta chains follows, all from one sample in a study of molecular identifiers for immune sequencing clone quantification. TCRdb reprocessed the PCR reads with MiXCR, giving one entry per CDR3 protein. The sample includes under 800,000 distinct CDR3 sequences, about 25% of them seen just once. Sequencing was carried out using naive CD8+ T cells from blood, with Jurkat cell RNA spiked in. These receptors were collected from a human donor in good health. Some libraries in this study had Jurkat cell RNA spiked in. Each CDR3 is given with its conserved first and last residue. The order of the fields is D gene, V gene, clone size, CDR3 protein. A D gene is named only where the DNA matches it firmly. Clone size is not always given. Where it is, it says once, few, many or a class for expanded clones.

d_call: -
v_call: TRBV5-1
clone_size: -
cdr3_aa: CASSWARDTSSYEQYF

d_call: -
v_call: TRBV30
clone_size: -
cdr3_aa: CAWSYSSYGYTF

d_call: TRBD2
v_call: TRBV7-9
clone_size: few
cdr3_aa: CASSRIAGGRLDNEQFF

d_call: TRBD1
v_call: TRBV19
clone_size: -
cdr3_aa: CASNPLTGGNQPQHF

d_call: -
v_call: TRBV12-3/TRBV12-4
clone_size: few
cdr3_aa: CASSLSDDPQPQHF

d_call: -
v_call: TRBV11-2
clone_size: many
cdr3_aa: CASSLLEGPTDTQYF

d_call: TRBD1
v_call: TRBV12-3/TRBV12-4
clone_size: -
cdr3_aa: CASSYDRGRSVYTEALF

d_call: -
v_call: TRBV13
clone_size: many
cdr3_aa: CASSFGDAYEQYF

d_call: -
v_call: TRBV12-3/TRBV12-4
clone_size: many
cdr3_aa: CASSQGTYEQYF

d_call: TRBD2
v_call: TRBV11-2
clone_size: many
cdr3_aa: CASSFLAGGFEQFF

d_call: -
v_call: TRBV12-3/TRBV12-4
clone_size: many
cdr3_aa: CATSGLGNNEQFF